This entry concerns a single TCR beta chain. Its antigen remains unidentified. One end of the junction fails to match germline, which may point to a read error. The CDR3 is cut off 3 residues early in the read; its end comes from the germline J gene. This entry is derived from a study of T cells in women clearing cervical HPV infection. The wider study: Blood came at first lesion visit for cases, post-clearance for controls.

HPV was found by MY09/MY11 PCR and dot-blot genotyping. Assay: immunoSEQ multiplex PCR; the TCRdb copy retains only in-frame clones and omits some. This sample contains tens of thousands of clones. Whole-study results and caveats: Cases carried less TRBV6-7 than controls: about 0.1% versus 0.15%. T-cell numbers per sample were unknown and may explain richness differences.

The CDR3 runs 12 residues. Germline V gene sequence: CDR1 DFQATT, CDR2 SNEGSKA (reference sequence). Sequencing used blood buffy coat. The chain links TRBV20-1 to TRBJ2-3; D gene uncertain. The receptor was isolated from a woman between 18 and 69 years old with a cervical HPV16 infection that either progressed to CIN3+ or cleared (not recorded which). The part of the CDR3 DNA that was read is TGCAGTGCTAAACGCACCCCAGAGACG. As protein: CSAKRTPET. The whole CDR3 protein reads CSAKRTPETQYF.